The 19 T cell receptor beta chains in this list originate from one sample, sequenced in a study of Graves' ophthalmopathy and Graves' hyperthyroidism. Amplification of the TCR beta CDR3 regions used RNA transcripts (as template). An opening RT-PCR round employed HTBI primers and preceded a second-round multiplex PCR. In TCRdb, the multiplex PCR reads were re-called with MiXCR into one record per CDR3 protein. The sample has over 650,000 distinct CDR3 sequences; about two fifths are singletons. Material for sequencing was peripheral blood. The receptors stem from an adult man with Graves' ophthalmopathy.

This clonotype came up many times. The genes are TRBV19 and TRBJ2-2; TRBD1 matches at 7 bases. The V gene's germline CDR1 is LNHDA and CDR2 SQIVND (reference sequence). This CDR3 has 15 amino acids. With 3 bases clipped from V and 0 bases from J, the junction kept 1 base outside the gene matches. This CDR3 reads CASSIQGANTGELFF. The CDR3, as DNA: TGTGCCAGTAGTATCCAGGGGGCGAACACCGGGGAGCTGTTTTTT.

The chain couples TRBV11-2 to TRBJ2-5; 10 bases align to TRBD1. Germline trimming cut 5 bases from V and 11 bases from J; bases unmatched to any gene: 26. CDR1 SGHAT and CDR2 FQNNGV come from the germline V gene. This CDR3 region has 19 residues. The CDR3 DNA follows: TGTGCCAGCAGCAAAGGCCCTAGGGGGCCACGAGGACAGGGGGGTGAGCAGTACTTC. Its protein is CASSKGPRGPRGQGGEQYF.

The chain has TRBV5-1 and TRBJ1-5, with 7 positions matching TRBD1. V was clipped by 5 bases and J by 9 bases; unmatched bases: 11. The CDR3 covers 14 residues. The germline gives CDR1 SGHRS, CDR2 YFSETQ. For the CDR3, the DNA is TGCGCCAGCAGTCCCGACAGGGACCTTTGGCCCCAGCATTTT. Its protein product is CASSPDRDLWPQHF.

This clonotype was seen ten or more times. CDR3 sequence: CASSGLGDRGREKLFF. The CDR3 nucleotides read TGTGCCAGCAGTGGACTAGGGGACAGGGGGCGCGAAAAACTGTTTTTT. The chain joins TRBV2 to TRBJ1-4; 12 bases fit TRBD1. Trimming cost V 4 bases and J 8 bases; bases outside gene matches: 8. Germline values: CDR1 SNHLY, CDR2 FYNNEI. The CDR3 totals 16 residues.

The chain uses TRBV14 and TRBJ2-7; 7 positions agree with TRBD1. CDR3 length: 14 amino acids. Germline-derived CDR1 and CDR2 are SGHDN and FVKESK. V was clipped by 2 bases and J by 4 bases; unmatched bases: 5. This CDR3 is CASSQLGQQYEQYF. The CDR3, as DNA: TGTGCCAGCAGCCAACTGGGACAGCAATACGAGCAGTACTTC.

Comments on this clonotype: It may be a read error: a sequence one base away is much more abundant. In DNA form, the CDR3 reads TGTGTCAGCGGTGGAGGGCAGCCCCAGCATTTT. It yields the protein CVSGGGQPQHF. This chain connects TRBV9 to TRBJ1-5; D not resolved. The germline V gene has CDR1 SGDLS and CDR2 YYNGEE. CDR3 size: 11 residues.

The genes are TRBV29-1 and TRBJ1-4; D is undetermined. This CDR3 has 12 residues. V lost 8 bases to trimming and J lost 5 bases, with 12 bases between them. Germline CDR1 SQVTM, CDR2 ANQGSEA. CDR3 loop: CSFLDGNEKLFF. In DNA form, the CDR3 reads TGCAGCTTCCTGGACGGGAATGAAAAACTGTTTTTT. The full variable domain, with the rest looked up from reference TRBV29-1 and TRBJ1-4, is SAVISQKPSRDICQRGTSLTIQCQVDSQVTMMFWYRQQPGQSLTLIATANQGSEATYESGFVIDKFPISRPNLTFSTLTVSNMSPEDSSIYLCSFLDGNEKLFFGSGTQLSVL.

The V and J genes are TRBV2 and TRBJ2-7, with a weak D call TRBD1 (5 bases). CDR3 length: 14 amino acids. V gave up 6 bases and J gave up 2 bases, with 14 bases separating them. CDR1 is SNHLY and CDR2 is FYNNEI in the germline V gene. The CDR3 protein is CASSRDSATYEQYF. The CDR3 DNA sequence: TGTGCCAGCAGCAGAGACAGCGCTACCTACGAGCAGTACTTC.

This clonotype was seen ten or more times. The rearrangement joins TRBV9 to TRBJ1-2; 9 bases are shared with TRBD1. This CDR3 has 17 amino acids. The germline CDR1 and CDR2 sequences are SGDLS and YYNGEE. Trimming took 4 bases from V and 4 from J; bases not matched to a gene: 14. CDR3 coding DNA: TGTGCCAGCAGCTCTCGGGACAGGGCGGCTCCTGTCTATGGCTACACCTTC. It encodes CASSSRDRAAPVYGYTF.

This clonotype was seen a handful of times. The rearrangement links TRBV19 to TRBJ1-2, with D hard to call. The V and J ends lost 4 bases and 2 bases respectively, with 11 bases between them. CDR1 is LNHDA and CDR2 is SQIVND in the germline V gene (reference sequence). The CDR3 length is 14 residues. CDR3 in amino acids: CASSSAWSNYGYTF. DNA for the CDR3: TGTGCCAGTAGTAGCGCATGGTCCAACTATGGCTACACCTTC.

As to this clonotype: Being one base from a much bigger clone, this may be a read error. The chain combines TRBV11-2 with TRBJ1-1; D call uncertain. The length of the CDR3 is 14 residues. The V gene's germline CDR1 is SGHAT and CDR2 FQNNGV. The CDR3 spells CASGLSADYTEAFF. The CDR3 DNA is TGTGCCAGCGGCTTATCGGCAGACTACACTGAAGCTTTCTTT.

As regards this clonotype: Germline is not matched at one junction end, which may reflect a read error. The chain has TRBV20-1 and TRBJ2-5; 7 bases agree with TRBD1. The CDR3 runs 15 residues. Per the germline V gene, CDR1 is DFQATT and CDR2 is SNEGSKA (reference sequence). CDR3 DNA: TGCAGTACTAGAGATTGGGGACAGCGTCAAGAGACCCAGTACTTC. Amino acid sequence: CSTRDWGQRQETQYF.

At least ten counts were recorded for this clonotype. DNA for the CDR3: TGTGCCACGGGACAGGAAAATGAAAAACTGTTTTTT. As protein: CATGQENEKLFF. The chain employs TRBV10-3 and TRBJ1-4, with 8 bases matching TRBD1. CDR3 length: 12 amino acids. CDR1 is ENHRY and CDR2 is SYGVKD in the germline V gene. With 10 bases clipped from V and 5 bases from J, the junction kept 3 bases outside the gene matches.

A few counts support this clonotype. The V call is TRBV2, the J call TRBJ1-4; D possibly corresponds to TRBD1 (5 bases). V lost 6 bases and J lost 7, with 27 bases in between. The CDR3 contains 18 residues. Germline V lookup: CDR1 SNHLY, CDR2 FYNNEI. The CDR3 here is CASSPPPGLGEEGEKLFF. CDR3 nucleotides: TGTGCCAGCAGCCCCCCACCAGGACTGGGGGAGGAAGGTGAAAAACTGTTTTTT.

This clonotype has a count of ten or more. The CDR3, as DNA: TGTGCCAGCAGCTTAGTTGTTGGCTACACCTTC. As protein: CASSLVVGYTF. The chain employs TRBV7-2 and TRBJ1-2; D not resolved. The CDR3 totals 11 residues. V lost 1 base and J 7 bases, leaving 4 bases between the germline ends. Germline V CDR1 and CDR2: SGHTA, FQGNSA.

This clonotype appeared many times. V is TRBV2 and J is TRBJ2-7, with D tentatively TRBD1 (7 bases). CDR1 and CDR2 from the germline V gene are SNHLY and FYNNEI. V was pared by 7 bases and J by 5 bases, with 9 bases between. The CDR3 loop spans 11 amino acids. CDR3 sequence: CASTGGNEQYF. CDR3 nucleotide sequence: TGTGCCAGCACAGGGGGGAACGAGCAGTACTTC.

This clonotype was detected ten times or more. V and J are TRBV6-5 and TRBJ1-4, with D unresolved. This CDR3 is built from 11 residues. From germline, CDR1 is MNHEY and CDR2 SVGAGI. Trimming took off 10 bases at V and 12 bases at J, with 15 bases between the two ends. The CDR3 is CATLRDGELFF. CDR3 nucleotide sequence: TGTGCCACCCTACGGGATGGAGAACTGTTTTTT.

Of note for this clonotype: A clone one base away is much larger, so this may be a read error. V usage is TRBV19 and J usage is TRBJ1-5; no firm D call. Germline V gene lookup returns CDR1 LNHDA and CDR2 SQIVND (reference sequence). Trimming left V 5 bases short and J 3 bases short, with 5 bases between. The CDR3 is made up of 12 amino acids. In DNA form, the CDR3 reads TGTGCCAGTAGTGCGGTCAATCAGCCCCAGCATTTT. Its protein product is CASSAVNQPQHF.

This clonotype was seen many times. The chain combines TRBV15 with TRBJ1-1; tentative D call: TRBD1 (6 bases). This CDR3 is 12 amino acids long. V lost 6 bases and J 2 bases, leaving 7 bases between the germline ends. Germline V gene data show CDR1 as LNHNV and CDR2 as YYDKDF (reference sequence). The CDR3 reads CATRTGNTEAFF. CDR3 nucleotides: TGTGCCACCAGGACAGGTAACACTGAAGCTTTCTTT.